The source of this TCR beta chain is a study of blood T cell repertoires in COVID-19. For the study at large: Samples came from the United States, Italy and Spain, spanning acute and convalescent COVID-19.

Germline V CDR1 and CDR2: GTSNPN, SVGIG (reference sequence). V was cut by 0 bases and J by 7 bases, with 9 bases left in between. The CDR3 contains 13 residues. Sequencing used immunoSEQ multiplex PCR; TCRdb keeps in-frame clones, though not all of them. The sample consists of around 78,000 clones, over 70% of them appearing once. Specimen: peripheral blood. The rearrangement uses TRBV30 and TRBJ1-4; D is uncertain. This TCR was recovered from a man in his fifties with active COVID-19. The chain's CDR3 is CAWSVKLTEKLFF. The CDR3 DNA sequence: TGTGCCTGGAGTGTAAAACTTACTGAAAAACTGTTTTTT. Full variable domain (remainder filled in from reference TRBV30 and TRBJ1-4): SQTIHQWPATLVQPVGSPLSLECTVEGTSNPNLYWYRQAAGRGLQLLFYSVGIGQISSEVPQNLSASRPQDRQFILSSKKLLLSDSGFYLCAWSVKLTEKLFFGSGTQLSVL.